This is a list of T cell receptor beta chains from one sample in a study of human T cells and chemical hapten exposure. MiXCR, run by TCRdb on the RACE reads, gives a single entry per CDR3 protein. The repertoire holds about 160,000 distinct CDR3 sequences, with about 27% as singletons. The sample here was whole blood, taken in connection with sensitization to the hapten diphenylcyclopropenone (DPC). Source of these receptors: a woman in her late teens or twenties with alopecia areata. Some clones in this sample may be carry-over from other donors' samples. Both conserved end residues are part of each CDR3. Each record gives: CDR3 protein, CDR3 DNA, clone size, J gene, D gene, V gene. D genes are given only for firm matches. Clone size appears in some rows only: once, few, many, or a class for an expanded clone.

CASSAPTGTGAGDEKLFF | TGTGCCAGCAGTGCCCCCACCGGGACAGGGGCGGGGGATGAAAAACTGTTTTTT | - | TRBJ1-4 | TRBD1 | TRBV2
CASSPDRGHSYEQYF | TGTGCCAGCAGCCCGGACAGGGGCCATTCCTACGAGCAGTACTTC | once | TRBJ2-7 | TRBD1 | TRBV28
CASMGTDSYNEQFF | TGTGCCAGCATGGGGACGGATTCCTACAATGAGCAGTTCTTC | few | TRBJ2-1 | - | TRBV2
CASSLDRITDTQYF | TGTGCCAGCAGCCTAGACCGGATCACAGATACGCAGTATTTT | - | TRBJ2-3 | - | TRBV7-9
CSATWGAYEQYF | TGCAGTGCCACCTGGGGGGCCTACGAGCAGTACTTC | few | TRBJ2-7 | - | TRBV20-1
CSVDQGMGSTEAFF | TGCAGCGTTGACCAGGGGATGGGGAGCACTGAAGCTTTCTTT | - | TRBJ1-1 | - | TRBV29-1
CASSYRGAEENTFF | TGTGCCAGCAGTTACCGCGGGGCAGAAGAGAATACTTTCTTT | - | TRBJ1-1 | - | TRBV6-2/TRBV6-3
CASSTDLDRGDLDEQFF | TGTGCCAGCAGCACCGACCTGGACAGGGGAGACTTAGATGAGCAGTTCTTC | - | TRBJ2-1 | - | TRBV21-1
CASSLGRGVGLQTDIQYF | TGCGCCAGCAGCTTGGGAAGGGGGGTAGGCCTTCAAACGGACATTCAGTACTTC | few | TRBJ2-4 | - | TRBV5-1
CSARDPFRGNSPLHF | TGCAGTGCTAGAGACCCTTTCAGGGGTAATTCACCCCTCCACTTT | - | TRBJ1-6 | - | TRBV20-1
CASSPGQGGTEAFF | TGCGCCAGCAGCCCGGGACAGGGAGGGACTGAAGCTTTCTTT | - | TRBJ1-1 | TRBD1 | TRBV4-1
CASSLGSSAREQYF | TGCGCCAGCAGCTTGGGTTCTAGCGCGCGAGAGCAGTACTTC | many | TRBJ2-7 | - | TRBV5-1
CASSQHGTYEQYF | TGTGCCAGCAGCCAACACGGAACCTACGAGCAGTACTTC | - | TRBJ2-7 | - | TRBV27
CASSPFRDRPPVTQHF | TGTGCCAGCAGCCCCTTCCGGGACAGGCCTCCGGTAACCCAGCATTTT | few | TRBJ1-5 | TRBD1 | TRBV7-8
CSVGPGGFSYEQYF | TGCAGCGTTGGACCAGGGGGTTTCTCCTACGAGCAGTACTTC | - | TRBJ2-7 | TRBD1 | TRBV29-1
CASSQVGAKGDTQYF | TGTGCCAGCAGCCAAGTTGGAGCGAAGGGAGATACGCAGTATTTT | - | TRBJ2-3 | - | TRBV14
CAIMGQGADTQYF | TGTGCCATCATGGGACAGGGTGCAGATACGCAGTATTTT | - | TRBJ2-3 | TRBD1 | TRBV10-3
CASSPELESAQHF | TGTGCCAGCAGCCCAGAATTGGAGTCAGCCCAGCATTTT | many | TRBJ1-5 | - | TRBV7-2
CASSQGQGASSPLHF | TGTGCCAGCAGCCAAGGTCAGGGGGCAAGTTCACCCCTCCACTTT | - | TRBJ1-6 | TRBD1 | TRBV4-2
CASSPRGAAVTEAFF | TGCGCCAGCAGCCCCCGGGGGGCTGCTGTCACTGAAGCTTTCTTT | few | TRBJ1-1 | - | TRBV5-1
CSARLFRGLAGSYEQYF | TGCAGTGCTAGACTATTTCGGGGACTAGCGGGAAGCTACGAGCAGTACTTC | once | TRBJ2-7 | TRBD2 | TRBV20-1
CASSLGVNTEAFF | TGTGCCAGCAGCTTAGGAGTGAACACTGAAGCTTTCTTT | many | TRBJ1-1 | - | TRBV11-2
CASSPWGLDQPQHF | TGTGCCAGCAGCCCCTGGGGCCTAGATCAGCCCCAGCATTTT | - | TRBJ1-5 | - | TRBV7-2
CASSLLVGKEDGYTF | TGTGCCAGCAGTTTATTGGTGGGTAAGGAGGATGGCTACACCTTC | - | TRBJ1-2 | - | TRBV12-3/TRBV12-4
CASSQAQGLRKLFF | TGCGCCAGCAGCCAAGCGCAGGGGTTGCGAAAACTGTTTTTT | - | TRBJ1-4 | - | TRBV4-1
CASSLGLARATQYF | TGTGCCAGCAGCCTAGGACTAGCGCGGGCGACCCAGTACTTC | few | TRBJ2-5 | TRBD2 | TRBV14
CASSQEGQLFTGELFF | TGCGCCAGCAGCCAAGAGGGACAGCTCTTCACCGGGGAGCTGTTTTTT | - | TRBJ2-2 | TRBD1 | TRBV4-1
CASSVTGELAGELFF | TGTGCCAGCAGCGTCACAGGGGAACTCGCCGGGGAGCTGTTTTTT | - | TRBJ2-2 | TRBD1 | TRBV7-3
CASSGMGQSLAKNIQYF | TGTGCCAGCAGTGGGATGGGACAGTCACTAGCCAAAAACATTCAGTACTTC | - | TRBJ2-4 | TRBD1 | TRBV9
CASSGPMREQYF | TGTGCCAGCAGTGGACCGATGAGGGAGCAGTACTTC | - | TRBJ2-7 | - | TRBV27
CASRPLIAIQTQYF | TGTGCCAGCAGGCCCCTGATAGCGATCCAGACCCAGTACTTC | - | TRBJ2-5 | - | TRBV2
CATLGARNGYTF | TGTGCCACCTTGGGAGCGCGTAATGGCTACACCTTC | few | TRBJ1-2 | - | TRBV7-9
CASSLRDRSYEQYF | TGTGCCAGCAGTCTCCGGGACAGGTCCTACGAGCAGTACTTC | - | TRBJ2-7 | TRBD1 | TRBV7-8
CASSKNTQGASGETQYF | TGCGCCAGCAGCAAAAATACCCAGGGGGCGTCTGGAGAGACCCAGTACTTC | few | TRBJ2-5 | TRBD1 | TRBV5-1
CSAPGGGLSYEQYF | TGCAGTGCCCCTGGGGGGGGTCTATCCTACGAGCAGTACTTC | - | TRBJ2-7 | TRBD2 | TRBV20-1
CASSEDSTGELFF | TGTGCCAGCAGTGAGGATAGCACCGGGGAGCTGTTTTTT | - | TRBJ2-2 | - | TRBV6-4
CASRVTAGGANEQFF | TGCGCCAGCAGGGTTACAGCGGGGGGGGCGAATGAGCAGTTCTTC | - | TRBJ2-1 | TRBD2 | TRBV10-2
CASSVVGAEAFF | TGTGCCAGCAGCGTAGTAGGCGCTGAAGCTTTCTTT | few | TRBJ1-1 | - | TRBV9
CAGDRANTEAFF | TGTGCCGGGGACAGGGCGAACACTGAAGCTTTCTTT | few | TRBJ1-1 | TRBD1 | TRBV30
CSALEILRTYEQYF | TGCAGTGCTTTGGAGATACTGAGAACCTACGAGCAGTACTTC | - | TRBJ2-7 | - | TRBV20-1
CASSLGSVAHTQYF | TGTGCCAGCAGCTTAGGATCGGTTGCCCATACGCAGTATTTT | - | TRBJ2-3 | - | TRBV7-2
CASSLSLSTPGYTF | TGTGCCAGCAGCTTAAGTTTATCGACACCTGGCTACACCTTC | few | TRBJ1-2 | - | TRBV11-2
CASSQAAGQGSDTQYF | TGTGCCAGCAGCCAAGCAGCAGGACAGGGATCAGATACGCAGTATTTT | - | TRBJ2-3 | TRBD1 | TRBV4-2
CASSTRHQKFSYEQYF | TGTGCCAGCAGTACGCGGCACCAAAAGTTCTCCTACGAGCAGTACTTC | - | TRBJ2-7 | - | TRBV27
CASSSSPSDEQYF | TGTGCCAGCAGCTCCTCACCGAGTGACGAGCAGTACTTC | many | TRBJ2-7 | - | TRBV9
CASSPSGGFTGELFF | TGTGCCAGCAGCCCTAGCGGGGGGTTCACCGGGGAGCTGTTTTTT | few | TRBJ2-2 | TRBD2 | TRBV6-2/TRBV6-3
CASSLWSTYEQYF | TGTGCCAGCAGCTTGTGGTCAACCTACGAGCAGTACTTC | - | TRBJ2-7 | - | TRBV5-6
CASSFFPGGDIQYF | TGTGCCAGCAGCTTCTTTCCAGGAGGAGACATTCAGTACTTC | many | TRBJ2-4 | - | TRBV7-9
CASETRDSRYEQYF | TGTGCCAGCGAAACACGGGACAGCCGATACGAGCAGTACTTC | once | TRBJ2-7 | TRBD1 | TRBV6-2/TRBV6-3
CASSVEGTLGYEQYF | TGTGCCAGCAGCGTAGAGGGGACACTAGGGTACGAGCAGTACTTC | - | TRBJ2-7 | - | TRBV9
CSAGRGYEQYF | TGCAGTGCGGGCAGGGGATACGAGCAGTACTTC | - | TRBJ2-7 | - | TRBV20-1
CAISESRDGWYGYTF | TGTGCCATCAGTGAGTCGAGAGACGGCTGGTATGGCTACACCTTC | - | TRBJ1-2 | - | TRBV10-3
CASSPGSGNTIYF | TGTGCCAGCAGCCCGGGCTCTGGAAACACCATATATTTT | many | TRBJ1-3 | - | TRBV3-1
CSARASGSVQEQFF | TGCAGTGCTAGAGCCAGCGGGAGTGTTCAGGAGCAGTTCTTC | - | TRBJ2-1 | TRBD2 | TRBV20-1
CASSQRAGVLQTQYF | TGTGCCAGCAGCCAACGGGCAGGGGTGTTACAGACCCAGTACTTC | - | TRBJ2-5 | - | TRBV14
CASSLGLSNQPQHF | TGTGCCAGCAGTTTAGGGCTAAGCAATCAGCCCCAGCATTTT | many | TRBJ1-5 | - | TRBV12-3/TRBV12-4
CASSEAPGTGFYEQYF | TGTGCCAGCAGTGAAGCTCCTGGGACAGGTTTCTACGAGCAGTACTTC | - | TRBJ2-7 | TRBD1 | TRBV6-1
CASSLSLAGYNEQFF | TGCGCCAGCAGCCTGTCGCTAGCGGGGTACAATGAGCAGTTCTTC | few | TRBJ2-1 | TRBD2 | TRBV5-1
CAGSQVGSNQPQHF | TGCGCTGGCAGCCAAGTGGGTAGCAATCAGCCCCAGCATTTT | few | TRBJ1-5 | - | TRBV4-3